These 5 T cell receptor beta chains share one sample of origin, sequenced in a study of blood T cell repertoires in COVID-19. Clones were read by immunoSEQ multiplex PCR, and TCRdb kept only the in-frame ones, dropping some. The data contain 65,000 to 95,000 clones, approximately 93% of them seen just once; the ten biggest clones take up roughly 2.6%. The sequenced sample consisted of peripheral blood. The receptors originated from a man aged 50 or older with COVID-19, enrolled during active disease.

The V and J genes are TRBV28 and TRBJ2-7; TRBD1 aligns across 8 bases. The V gene end was trimmed by 6 bases and the J gene end by 3 bases; junction bases not matched to a gene: 4. Germline V gene data show CDR1 as MDHEN and CDR2 as SYDVKM. This CDR3 contains 13 residues. CDR3 residues: CASRPGGIYEQYF. The CDR3 DNA reads TGTGCCAGCAGACCAGGGGGCATCTACGAGCAGTACTTC.

A few counts support this clone. J is TRBJ2-7 and V is TRBV18; 7 bases are shared with TRBD1. Trimming removed 5 bases from V and 0 bases from J; junction bases left unmatched: 10. The CDR3 is 16 amino acids. The germline CDR1 and CDR2 sequences are KGHSH and LQKENI. As DNA, the CDR3 is TGTGCCAGCTCATCCACCGGGACAGAATACTCCTACGAGCAGTACTTC. This gives the protein CASSSTGTEYSYEQYF.

The chain employs TRBV29-1 and TRBJ2-1, with 12 bases identical to TRBD2. With 4 bases clipped from V and 6 bases from J, the junction kept 7 bases outside the gene matches. The CDR3 extends over 15 amino acids. CDR1 and CDR2 (germline): SQVTM, ANQGSEA. CDR3 protein: CSVALAGGAPNEQFF. CDR3 nucleotide sequence: TGCAGCGTTGCACTAGCGGGAGGAGCGCCCAATGAGCAGTTCTTC.

The CDR3 DNA sequence: TGTGCCAGCAGTTTATGGGGGGGGGCAATTAACACTGAAGCTTTCTTT. This gives the protein CASSLWGGAINTEAFF. V usage is TRBV28 and J usage is TRBJ1-1; D is possibly TRBD1 (6 bases). V lost 0 bases and J 2 bases, leaving 13 bases between the germline ends. The CDR3 covers 16 residues. Germline CDR1 MDHEN, CDR2 SYDVKM.

Here the CDR3 DNA reads TGTGCCAGCAGTAACAGCATGAACACTGAAGCTTTCTTT. The encoded protein is CASSNSMNTEAFF. The chain recombines TRBV6-5 with TRBJ1-1, with D uncertain. The germline V gene encodes CDR1 MNHEY and CDR2 SVGAGI. The CDR3 runs 13 residues. V dropped 5 bases and J dropped 0 bases, with 7 bases sitting between them.